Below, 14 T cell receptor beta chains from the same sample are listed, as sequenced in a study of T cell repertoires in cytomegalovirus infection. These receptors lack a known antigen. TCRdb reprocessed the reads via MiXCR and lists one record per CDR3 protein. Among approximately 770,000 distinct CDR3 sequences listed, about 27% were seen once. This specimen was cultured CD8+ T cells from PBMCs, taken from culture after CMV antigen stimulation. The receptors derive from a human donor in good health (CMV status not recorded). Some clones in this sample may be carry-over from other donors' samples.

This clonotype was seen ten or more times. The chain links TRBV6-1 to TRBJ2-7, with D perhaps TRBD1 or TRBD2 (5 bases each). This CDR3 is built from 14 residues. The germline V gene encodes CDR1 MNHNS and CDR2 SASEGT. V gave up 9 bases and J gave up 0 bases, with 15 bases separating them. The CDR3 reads CASTFDGTSYEQYF. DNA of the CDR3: TGTGCCAGTACCTTCGATGGGACCTCCTACGAGCAGTACTTC.

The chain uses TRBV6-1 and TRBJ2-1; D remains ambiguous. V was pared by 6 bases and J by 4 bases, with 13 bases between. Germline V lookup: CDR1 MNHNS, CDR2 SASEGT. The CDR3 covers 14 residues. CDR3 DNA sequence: TGTGCCAGCAGCATCAAAATGGGATACAATGAGCAGTTCTTC. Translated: CASSIKMGYNEQFF.

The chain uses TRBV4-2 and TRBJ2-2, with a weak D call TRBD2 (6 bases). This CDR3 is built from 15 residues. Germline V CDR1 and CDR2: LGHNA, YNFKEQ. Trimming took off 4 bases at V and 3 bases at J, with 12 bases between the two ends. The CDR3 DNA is TGTGCCAGCAGCCCCAGTTGGGGGGACACCGGGGAGCTGTTTTTT. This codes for CASSPSWGDTGELFF.

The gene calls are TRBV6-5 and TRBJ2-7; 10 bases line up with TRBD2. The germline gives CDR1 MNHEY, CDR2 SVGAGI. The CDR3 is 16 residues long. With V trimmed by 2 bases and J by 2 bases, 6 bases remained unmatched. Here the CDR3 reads CASSYTTSGDTYEQYF. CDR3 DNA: TGTGCCAGCAGTTACACCACTAGCGGGGATACCTACGAGCAGTACTTC.

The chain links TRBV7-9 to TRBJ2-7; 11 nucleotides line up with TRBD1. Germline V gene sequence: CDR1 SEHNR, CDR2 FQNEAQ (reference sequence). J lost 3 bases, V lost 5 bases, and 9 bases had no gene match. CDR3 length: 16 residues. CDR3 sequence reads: CASSDDPGTGGYEQYF. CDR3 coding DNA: TGTGCCAGCAGCGACGATCCCGGGACAGGGGGCTACGAGCAGTACTTC. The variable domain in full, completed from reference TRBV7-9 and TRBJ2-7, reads DTGVSQNPRHKITKRGQNVTFRCDPISEHNRLYWYRQTLGQGPEFLTYFQNEAQLEKSRLLSDRFSAERPKGSFSTLEIQRTEQGDSAMYLCASSDDPGTGGYEQYFGPGTRLTVT.

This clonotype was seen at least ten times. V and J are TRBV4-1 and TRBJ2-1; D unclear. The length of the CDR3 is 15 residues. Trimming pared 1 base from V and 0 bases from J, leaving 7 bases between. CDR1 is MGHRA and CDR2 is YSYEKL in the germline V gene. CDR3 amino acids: CASSQGQSSYNEQFF. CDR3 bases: TGCGCCAGCAGCCAAGGGCAAAGCTCCTACAATGAGCAGTTCTTC.

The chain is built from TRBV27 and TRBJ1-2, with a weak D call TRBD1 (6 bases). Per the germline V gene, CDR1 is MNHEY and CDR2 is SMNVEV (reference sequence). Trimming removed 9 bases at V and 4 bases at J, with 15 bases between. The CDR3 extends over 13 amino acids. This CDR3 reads CASSRGVVYGYTF. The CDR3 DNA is TGTGCCAGTTCAAGGGGGGTTGTCTATGGCTACACCTTC.

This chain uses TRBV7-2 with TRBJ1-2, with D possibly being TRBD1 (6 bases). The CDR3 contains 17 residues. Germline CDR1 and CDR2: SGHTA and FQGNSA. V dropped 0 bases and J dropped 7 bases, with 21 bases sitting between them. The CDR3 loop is CASSLAYRDALGGGYTF. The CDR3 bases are TGTGCCAGCAGCTTAGCCTACAGGGACGCTCTTGGGGGTGGCTACACCTTC.

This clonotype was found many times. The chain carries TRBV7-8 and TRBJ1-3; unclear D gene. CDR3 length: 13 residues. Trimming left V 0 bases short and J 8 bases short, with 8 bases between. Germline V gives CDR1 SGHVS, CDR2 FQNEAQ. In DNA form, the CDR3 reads TGTGCCAGCAGCTTAGCCCGATGGGACACCATATATTTT. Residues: CASSLARWDTIYF.

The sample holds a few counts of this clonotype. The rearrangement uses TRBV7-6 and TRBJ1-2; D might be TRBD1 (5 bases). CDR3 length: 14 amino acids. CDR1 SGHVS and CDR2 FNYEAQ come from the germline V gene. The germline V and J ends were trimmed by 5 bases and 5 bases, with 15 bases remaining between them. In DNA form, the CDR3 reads TGTGCCAGCAGCATTTGGGACGGCCCGTATGGCTACACCTTC. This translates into CASSIWDGPYGYTF.

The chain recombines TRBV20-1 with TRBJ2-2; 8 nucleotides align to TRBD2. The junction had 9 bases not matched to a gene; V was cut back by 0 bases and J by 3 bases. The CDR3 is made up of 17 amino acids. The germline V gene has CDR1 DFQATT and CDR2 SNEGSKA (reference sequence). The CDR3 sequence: CSAREGEGLGYTGELFF. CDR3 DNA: TGCAGTGCTAGAGAGGGGGAGGGACTAGGTTACACCGGGGAGCTGTTTTTT.

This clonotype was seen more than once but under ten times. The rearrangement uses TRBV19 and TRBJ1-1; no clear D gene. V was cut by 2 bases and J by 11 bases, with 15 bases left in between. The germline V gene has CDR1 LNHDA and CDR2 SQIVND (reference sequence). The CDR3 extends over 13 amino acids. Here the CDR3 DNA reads TGTGCCAGTAGTATATTAGCAGCCCGGACGGCTTTCTTT. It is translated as CASSILAARTAFF.

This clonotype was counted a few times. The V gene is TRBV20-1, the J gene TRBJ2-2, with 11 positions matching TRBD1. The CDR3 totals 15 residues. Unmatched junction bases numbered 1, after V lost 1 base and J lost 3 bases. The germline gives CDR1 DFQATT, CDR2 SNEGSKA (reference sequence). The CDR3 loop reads CSARGTGGDTGELFF. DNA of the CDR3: TGCAGTGCTAGAGGGACAGGGGGCGACACCGGGGAGCTGTTTTTT.

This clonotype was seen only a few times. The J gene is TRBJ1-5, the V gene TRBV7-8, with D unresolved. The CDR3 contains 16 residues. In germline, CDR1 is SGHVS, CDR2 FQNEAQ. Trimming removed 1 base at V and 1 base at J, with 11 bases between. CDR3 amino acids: CASSLGQAGSNQPQHF. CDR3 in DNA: TGTGCCAGCAGCTTAGGGCAGGCCGGGAGCAATCAGCCCCAGCATTTT.